This TCR beta chain was recorded in a study of blood T cell repertoires in COVID-19. Turning to the study itself: Samples came from the United States, Italy and Spain, spanning acute and convalescent COVID-19. The analysed material was cDNA or gDNA that came from T cells, B-cell-depleted T cells, or PBMCs.

The CDR3 is 15 residues long. The V gene end was trimmed by 5 bases and the J gene end by 6 bases; junction bases not matched to a gene: 8. The germline V gene has CDR1 LNHDA and CDR2 SQIVND (reference sequence). How the authors handled the data: Quantification of nucleated cells was approximated via reference gene primer amplification. TCRdb's table, derived via immunoSEQ multiplex PCR, lists solely in-frame clones and lacks some. The V and J calls and clone size come from that table; D and trimming were worked out from the DNA. The table includes roughly 25,000 clones, over 75% detected once. The chain joins TRBV19 to TRBJ2-1, with 9 bases fitting TRBD1. Sequenced sample: peripheral blood. The receptor was derived from a man aged 65-85 years in a cohort sampled during active COVID-19. The CDR3 region is CASSLRDRALNEQFF. Here the CDR3 DNA reads TGTGCCAGTAGTCTCAGGGACAGGGCCCTCAATGAGCAGTTCTTC.